These 27 T cell receptor beta chains were sequenced from one sample in a study of T cell responses to AZD1222 COVID-19 vaccine. Assay: immunoSEQ multiplex PCR; the TCRdb copy retains only in-frame clones and omits some. The sample includes fewer than 250,000 clones, approximately 92% of them seen just once. The specimen was peripheral blood, collected on day 0 of AZD1222 vaccination. These receptors were collected from an adult in good health.

The chain carries TRBV6-5 and TRBJ1-2, with TRBD1 as a possible D gene (5 bases). The germline V gene encodes CDR1 MNHEY and CDR2 SVGAGI. There are 13 residues in the CDR3. Deletions cut 3 bases from V and 8 bases from J, with 13 bases between. For the CDR3, the DNA is TGTGCCAGCAGTTATGGCCCGAGGGGCGGCTACACCTTC. Translating gives CASSYGPRGGYTF.

This chain uses TRBV6-5 with TRBJ2-7; D is unresolved. CDR3 length: 14 amino acids. Trimming removed 2 bases at V and 2 bases at J, with 10 bases between. CDR1 is MNHEY and CDR2 is SVGAGI in the germline V gene. The CDR3 DNA is TGTGCCAGCAGTTACGGGAACCTCCCCTACGAGCAGTACTTC. This codes for CASSYGNLPYEQYF.

The rearrangement joins TRBV5-1 to TRBJ1-6; TRBD1 is a possible D gene (5 bases). CDR3 length equals 17 residues. With 4 bases removed from V and 0 bases from J, the gap between germline ends came to 14 bases. The germline CDR1 and CDR2 sequences are SGHRS and YFSETQ. The CDR3 region is CASSPGTASSYNSPLHF. The DNA for the CDR3 is TGCGCCAGCAGCCCCGGGACCGCAAGCTCCTATAATTCACCCCTCCACTTT.

This chain uses TRBV27 with TRBJ1-6; D remains ambiguous. The CDR3 spans 14 residues. Germline V gene lookup returns CDR1 MNHEY and CDR2 SMNVEV (reference sequence). The V end was cut by 6 bases, the J end by 7 bases, with 13 bases between. The CDR3 region has the DNA TGTGCCAGCAGCTTACAGTCTTACAATTCACCCCTCCACTTT. It codes for CASSLQSYNSPLHF.

The rearrangement joins TRBV24-1 to TRBJ1-3; TRBD1 might be the D (6 bases). V was pared by 10 bases and J by 0 bases, with 18 bases between. The CDR3 is 16 amino acids. From germline, CDR1 is KGHDR and CDR2 SFDVKD. CDR3 sequence: CATNGTTLNSGNTIYF. The CDR3 DNA reads as TGTGCCACGAACGGGACAACCCTCAACTCTGGAAACACCATATATTTT.

The chain employs TRBV6-5 and TRBJ2-5; tentatively, D is TRBD1 (6 bases). V dropped 7 bases and J dropped 4 bases, with 7 bases sitting between them. The CDR3 covers 11 residues. CDR1 is MNHEY, CDR2 SVGAGI, per germline. CDR3 sequence: CASTRGETQYF. CDR3 DNA: TGTGCCAGCACCAGGGGAGAGACCCAGTACTTC.

The chain couples TRBV7-2 to TRBJ1-5; TRBD1 is a possible D gene (6 bases). Trimming took 5 bases from V and 2 from J, leaving 22 bases between them. Germline loops: CDR1 SGHTA, CDR2 FQGNSA. The CDR3 loop spans 18 amino acids. The CDR3 sequence is CASSHQAGVFGGNQPQHF. Written as DNA, the CDR3 is TGTGCCAGCAGCCACCAGGCAGGGGTCTTTGGAGGCAATCAGCCCCAGCATTTT.

The chain employs TRBV2 and TRBJ1-2, with D perhaps matching TRBD1 (5 bases). Germline V lookup: CDR1 SNHLY, CDR2 FYNNEI. The CDR3 runs to 14 residues. Trimming took off 2 bases at V and 8 bases at J, with 15 bases between the two ends. The CDR3 region has the DNA TGTGCCAGCAGTGAACTGGGTAGGGGTCAGGGCTACACCTTC. Protein product: CASSELGRGQGYTF.

The J gene is TRBJ2-1, the V gene TRBV18, with 10 bases that match TRBD2. The CDR3 contains 17 residues. The V gene's germline CDR1 is KGHSH and CDR2 LQKENI. V lost 0 bases and J lost 0; bases outside the gene matches: 2. CDR3 bases: TGTGCCAGCTCACCACCTAGCGGGGGGAGCTCCTACAATGAGCAGTTCTTC. Translation gives CASSPPSGGSSYNEQFF.

The gene calls are TRBV7-3 and TRBJ2-5, with a possible D match to TRBD2 (5 bases). Germline V gives CDR1 SGHTA, CDR2 FQGTGA. CDR3 length: 13 residues. V was pared by 5 bases and J by 3 bases, with 10 bases between. CDR3 residues: CASSQDLKETQYF. The CDR3 region has the DNA TGTGCCAGCAGCCAGGACTTGAAAGAGACCCAGTACTTC.

Note on this clone: Within the sample, other DNA sequences also encode this same CDR3. The CDR3 DNA sequence: TGTGCCAGCAGTTTCGGGGGATCCTACAATGAGCAGTTCTTC. It translates to CASSFGGSYNEQFF. The gene calls are TRBV27 and TRBJ2-1, with D possibly matching TRBD2 (6 bases). The CDR3 runs 14 residues. The germline V and J ends were trimmed by 3 bases and 1 base, with 7 bases remaining between them. The germline V gene encodes CDR1 MNHEY and CDR2 SMNVEV (reference sequence).

The CDR3 DNA reads TGCGCCAGCAGCTTGGAGGCTTTGGCAGACTATGGCTACACCTTC. It yields the protein CASSLEALADYGYTF. The rearrangement links TRBV5-1 to TRBJ1-2, with D unclear. The germline V gene has CDR1 SGHRS and CDR2 YFSETQ. The V gene lost 0 bases and the J gene lost 3 bases, with 12 bases spanning the gap. The CDR3 has 15 amino acids.

V and J are TRBV11-2 and TRBJ1-5, with D unclear. CDR1 SGHAT and CDR2 FQNNGV come from the germline V gene. This CDR3 contains 13 residues. The V end lost 5 bases, the J end lost 1 base, and 6 bases lay between the germline ends. The CDR3 loop reads CASSPRSNQPQHF. The CDR3 nucleotides are TGTGCCAGCAGCCCGAGGAGCAATCAGCCCCAGCATTTT.

The genes are TRBV9 and TRBJ2-3; 9 positions agree with TRBD1. This CDR3 has 14 residues. The V segment lost 4 bases and the J segment 5 bases; nucleotides outside the gene matches: 5. The germline V gene has CDR1 SGDLS and CDR2 YYNGEE. The CDR3 DNA reads TGTGCCAGCAGCCCCGGACAGGGGCAAGATACGCAGTATTTT. Protein: CASSPGQGQDTQYF. The complete variable domain, with remaining parts taken from reference TRBV9 and TRBJ2-3, reads DSGVTQTPKHLITATGQRVTLRCSPRSGDLSVYWYQQSLDQGLQFLIQYYNGEERAKGNILERFSAQQFPDLHSELNLSSLELGDSALYFCASSPGQGQDTQYFGPGTRLTVL.

The chain has TRBV5-1 and TRBJ1-4, with D maybe TRBD1 (5 bases). This CDR3 has 15 residues. Germline V gene data show CDR1 as SGHRS and CDR2 as YFSETQ. V lost 0 bases and J 5 bases, leaving 11 bases between the germline ends. CDR3 sequence reads: CASSLDGGTNEKLFF. In DNA, the CDR3 is TGCGCCAGCAGCTTGGACGGGGGTACCAATGAAAAACTGTTTTTT.

V and J are TRBV10-3 and TRBJ2-6; D is possibly TRBD2 (5 bases). The CDR3 totals 15 residues. The germline gives CDR1 ENHRY, CDR2 SYGVKD. The V end lost 3 bases, the J end lost 4 bases, and 10 bases lay between the germline ends. CDR3 amino acids: CAISDPGRGANVLTF. The CDR3 bases are TGTGCCATCAGTGATCCGGGGAGAGGGGCCAACGTCCTGACTTTC.

V usage is TRBV2 and J usage is TRBJ1-2; the match to TRBD1 covers 10 bases. Germline CDR1 is SNHLY and CDR2 is FYNNEI. Germline trimming cut 5 bases from V and 6 bases from J; bases unmatched to any gene: 3. This CDR3 contains 13 residues. DNA for the CDR3: TGTGCCAGCAGTCCGGGACAGGGGCATGGCTACACCTTC. The encoded protein is CASSPGQGHGYTF.

A note on this clone: At one of its ends the junction is not consistent with the germline gene, which may arise from a read error. The V gene is TRBV4-2, the J gene TRBJ2-7, with 7 bases aligning to TRBD1. The germline CDR1 and CDR2 sequences are LGHNA and YNFKEQ. This CDR3 comprises 14 residues. DNA for the CDR3: TGTGCCAGCACCCAACCGGGACAGACCTACGAGCAGTACTTC. Its protein product is CASTQPGQTYEQYF.

The rearrangement joins TRBV28 to TRBJ1-5; the D is unclear. Deletions cut 2 bases from V and 3 bases from J, with 11 bases between. CDR1 is MDHEN, CDR2 SYDVKM, per germline. The CDR3 loop spans 15 amino acids. CDR3 nucleotide sequence: TGTGCCAGCAGTTTAGTCAGTACGATCAATCAGCCCCAGCATTTT. Its protein is CASSLVSTINQPQHF.

The J gene is TRBJ1-6, the V gene TRBV3-1 (or the pseudogene TRBV3-2); 7 bases match TRBD1. CDR3 length equals 16 residues. V lost 0 bases to trimming and J lost 9 bases; unmatched junction nucleotides: 8. Looked up from germline, CDR1 is LGHDT and CDR2 is YNNKEL (reference sequence). The CDR3 loop is CASSQDWQGESSPLHF. For the CDR3, the DNA is TGTGCCAGCAGCCAAGATTGGCAGGGGGAGAGTTCACCCCTCCACTTT.

This rearrangement joins TRBV5-1 to TRBJ1-1; no firm D call. This CDR3 is 15 amino acids long. The V and J ends lost 0 bases and 4 bases respectively, with 13 bases between them. Germline V lookup: CDR1 SGHRS, CDR2 YFSETQ. CDR3 residues: CASSLEARRGTEAFF. In DNA, the CDR3 is TGCGCCAGCAGCTTGGAGGCCAGGCGAGGCACTGAAGCTTTCTTT.

The V and J genes are TRBV11-2 and TRBJ1-4, with 7 nucleotides matching TRBD1. Unmatched junction bases numbered 7, after V lost 5 bases and J lost 4 bases. Per germline, CDR1 SGHAT and CDR2 FQNNGV. The CDR3 runs 15 residues. CDR3 in DNA: TGTGCCAGCAGCCAGGGGGACAGAGATAATGAAAAACTGTTTTTT. Residues: CASSQGDRDNEKLFF.

This chain connects TRBV19 to TRBJ1-1; 7 bases fit TRBD1. This CDR3 contains 15 residues. V lost 5 bases, J lost 1 base, and 7 bases stayed unmatched. Germline CDR1 and CDR2: LNHDA and SQIVND (reference sequence). DNA for the CDR3: TGTGCCAGTAGTCTCCCGGGACAGCAGAACACTGAAGCTTTCTTT. It is translated as CASSLPGQQNTEAFF.

The V and J genes are TRBV28 and TRBJ1-2; D gene uncertain. The CDR3 spans 15 residues. CDR1 is MDHEN and CDR2 is SYDVKM in the germline V gene. Trimming removed 2 bases from V and 2 bases from J, with 12 bases in between. In DNA, the CDR3 is TGTGCCAGCAGTTTAAACGGGAGAAGCAACTATGGCTACACCTTC. Protein sequence: CASSLNGRSNYGYTF.

V usage is TRBV6-2 or TRBV6-3 and J usage is TRBJ1-4; D call uncertain. This CDR3 has 16 amino acids. V lost 5 bases and J 0 bases, leaving 13 bases between the germline ends. Germline assignment: CDR1 MNHEY and CDR2 SVGEGT. The CDR3 DNA sequence: TGTGCCAGCAGTCTTGCGGTTTTTGCAACTAATGAAAAACTGTTTTTT. It translates to CASSLAVFATNEKLFF.

V and J are TRBV5-1 and TRBJ2-1; D gene ambiguous. This CDR3 has 16 amino acids. CDR1 is SGHRS, CDR2 YFSETQ, per germline. V was trimmed by 4 bases and J by 0 bases, leaving 14 bases between them. The CDR3 sequence is CASSPELSSSYNEQFF. The CDR3 coding sequence is TGCGCCAGCAGCCCTGAACTATCCTCCTCCTACAATGAGCAGTTCTTC.

This chain links TRBV7-9 with TRBJ1-2, with D uncertain. Germline-derived CDR1 and CDR2 are SEHNR and FQNEAQ (reference sequence). The CDR3 sequence is 13 residues long. Trimming shortened V by 1 base and J by 4 bases, and 7 bases separated the two germline ends. For the CDR3, the DNA is TGTGCCAGCAGCTTAGATTCCTTCTATGGCTACACCTTC. Protein: CASSLDSFYGYTF.